One and the same sample provided the 18 T cell receptor beta chains below, sequenced in a study of blood T cell repertoires in COVID-19. Repertoires were generated with immunoSEQ multiplex PCR, while TCRdb's copy carries only in-frame clones and drops some. The sample has a few hundred thousand clones, roughly 86% seen once. The sequenced sample was peripheral blood. The receptors stem from a woman aged 55-70 years with COVID-19, enrolled during active disease.

The chain uses TRBV5-1 and TRBJ2-3, with a possible D match to TRBD1 (6 bases). The CDR3 sequence is 15 residues long. Germline lookup yields CDR1 SGHRS and CDR2 YFSETQ. Trimming cost V 2 bases and J 3 bases, with 13 bases left between them. CDR3 sequence (DNA): TGCGCCAGCAGCTTACAAGGGGGTAGGACAGATACGCAGTATTTT. Translated: CASSLQGGRTDTQYF.

V and J are TRBV28 and TRBJ1-1, with TRBD1 identical over 7 bases. With 5 bases clipped from V and 10 bases from J, the junction kept 10 bases outside the gene matches. The CDR3 is 13 residues long. Germline V gene data show CDR1 as MDHEN and CDR2 as SYDVKM. The CDR3 DNA is TGTGCCAGCAGTCACCGGGACAGAAGGCGAGCTTTCTTT. It is translated as CASSHRDRRRAFF.

Only a few counts were recorded for this clone. This specimen includes other DNA sequences encoding the same CDR3. The genes are TRBV27 and TRBJ1-4; 7 positions agree with TRBD1. Germline CDR1 reads MNHEY; CDR2 reads SMNVEV (reference sequence). V lost 6 bases to trimming and J lost 5 bases; unmatched junction nucleotides: 9. The CDR3 length is 15 residues. CDR3 protein: CASRPTGSYNEKLFF. The CDR3 nucleotides are TGTGCCAGCAGACCGACAGGGAGCTACAATGAAAAACTGTTTTTT.

The V and J genes are TRBV7-9 and TRBJ1-6, with 8 bases that match TRBD1. This CDR3 has 15 amino acids. V shed 5 bases and J 9 bases; nucleotides not matched to a gene: 9. Per the germline V gene, CDR1 is SEHNR and CDR2 is FQNEAQ (reference sequence). In DNA, the CDR3 is TGTGCCAGCAGCCCCCCCCAGGGGGCAGGTTCACCCCTCCACTTT. Translating gives CASSPPQGAGSPLHF.

This chain connects TRBV5-4 to TRBJ2-5; 9 positions agree with TRBD1. CDR3 length: 16 amino acids. Losses at the gene ends were 0 bases for V and 5 bases for J; bases not matched to a gene: 8. CDR1 and CDR2 (germline): SGHNT, YYREEE (reference sequence). CDR3 sequence: CASSLGRTGVWETQYF. The CDR3 region has the DNA TGTGCCAGCAGCTTGGGCCGGACAGGGGTGTGGGAGACCCAGTACTTC.

The table lists this clone with a few counts. The rearrangement links TRBV9 to TRBJ2-1, with a weak D call TRBD1 (6 bases). Trimming removed 0 bases from V and 10 bases from J, with 8 bases in between. Germline lookup yields CDR1 SGDLS and CDR2 YYNGEE. This CDR3 is built from 12 residues. The CDR3 region is CASSVEGVEQFF. The CDR3 DNA follows: TGTGCCAGCAGCGTAGAGGGGGTGGAGCAGTTCTTC.

The rearrangement links TRBV28 to TRBJ1-6; TRBD1 might be the D (6 bases). CDR1 MDHEN and CDR2 SYDVKM come from the germline V gene. This CDR3 spans 14 amino acids. The germline V and J ends were trimmed by 2 bases and 4 bases, with 6 bases remaining between them. The CDR3 loop is CASSLTGYNSPLHF. The DNA of the CDR3 is TGTGCCAGCAGTTTAACAGGGTATAATTCACCCCTCCACTTT.

V and J are TRBV19 and TRBJ1-2; D is perhaps TRBD1 (5 bases). Germline CDR1 reads LNHDA; CDR2 reads SQIVND (reference sequence). The CDR3 has 13 residues. Trimming left V 6 bases short and J 9 bases short, with 17 bases between. The CDR3 sequence: CASSVGGLRSYTF. In DNA, the CDR3 is TGTGCCAGTAGCGTGGGGGGACTTAGGAGCTACACCTTC.

The genes are TRBV28 and TRBJ1-2, with TRBD1 matching over 7 bases. Germline V gene sequence: CDR1 MDHEN, CDR2 SYDVKM. There are 14 residues in the CDR3. J lost 2 bases, V lost 5 bases, and 5 bases had no gene match. DNA for the CDR3: TGTGCCAGCAGTACCTCGACAGGGAACTATGGCTACACCTTC. Translation gives CASSTSTGNYGYTF.

This rearrangement joins TRBV6-5 to TRBJ1-2; the match to TRBD1 covers 7 bases. V lost 6 bases to trimming and J lost 7 bases; unmatched junction nucleotides: 11. The CDR3 runs 14 residues. Looked up from germline, CDR1 is MNHEY and CDR2 is SVGAGI. The CDR3, as DNA: TGTGCCAGCAGGCAGGGGGTTAGTAGAGTTGGCTACACCTTC. Protein sequence: CASRQGVSRVGYTF.

This clone was seen a few times. The chain couples TRBV24-1 to TRBJ2-7; the match to TRBD2 covers 11 bases. This CDR3 has 14 amino acids. CDR1 is KGHDR, CDR2 SFDVKD, per germline. V shed 9 bases, J shed 4 bases, and the junction held 7 bases outside the gene matches. CDR3 bases: TGTGCCACCTCTACCGGGACTAGCGGATACGAGCAGTACTTC. Its protein is CATSTGTSGYEQYF.

This clone was seen more than once but under ten times. The chain combines TRBV9 with TRBJ2-7; TRBD2 matches at 9 bases. V dropped 1 base and J dropped 5; count of bases not matched to a gene: 7. This CDR3 region has 15 residues. Germline V lookup: CDR1 SGDLS, CDR2 YYNGEE. CDR3 nucleotides: TGTGCCAGCAGCGTATCCAGCGGGAGGCTTGACGAGCAGTACTTC. It specifies CASSVSSGRLDEQYF.

This CDR3 reads CASSVGDRNYGYTF. Written as DNA, the CDR3 is TGTGCCAGCAGCGTAGGGGACAGAAACTATGGCTACACCTTC. This rearrangement joins TRBV9 to TRBJ1-2; the match to TRBD1 covers 7 bases. CDR3 size: 14 residues. The V and J ends lost 0 bases and 2 bases, in that order; junction bases with no gene match: 1. Germline loops: CDR1 SGDLS, CDR2 YYNGEE.

Points on this clone: Distinct nucleotide sequences in the sample also encode this CDR3. V usage is TRBV29-1 and J usage is TRBJ1-4; D perhaps matches TRBD1 (6 bases). Germline CDR1 SQVTM, CDR2 ANQGSEA. CDR3 size: 14 residues. V gave up 3 bases and J gave up 5 bases, with 13 bases separating them. The CDR3 DNA sequence: TGCAGCGTTGATTTGGGACAAGGGAATGAAAAACTGTTTTTT. It specifies CSVDLGQGNEKLFF. The full variable domain, in which reference TRBV29-1 and TRBJ1-4 provide the parts outside the CDR3, is SAVISQKPSRDICQRGTSLTIQCQVDSQVTMMFWYRQQPGQSLTLIATANQGSEATYESGFVIDKFPISRPNLTFSTLTVSNMSPEDSSIYLCSVDLGQGNEKLFFGSGTQLSVL.

This clone was recorded a few times. The rearrangement uses TRBV7-2 and TRBJ2-7; tentative D call: TRBD2 (6 bases). V gave up 1 base and J gave up 2 bases, with 6 bases separating them. This CDR3 spans 13 amino acids. CDR1 SGHTA and CDR2 FQGNSA come from the germline V gene. This chain's CDR3 is CASSLGLAYEQYF. In nucleotides, the CDR3 is TGTGCCAGCAGCTTAGGACTAGCCTACGAGCAGTACTTC.

This clone came up once. The rearrangement joins TRBV19 to TRBJ1-1; 8 nucleotides line up with TRBD1. The CDR3 spans 15 residues. CDR1 and CDR2 from the germline V gene are LNHDA and SQIVND (reference sequence). V shed 9 bases, J shed 4 bases, and the junction held 13 bases outside the gene matches. The CDR3 is CASKGPDRVRTEAFF. CDR3 DNA: TGTGCCAGCAAAGGTCCGGACAGGGTTCGCACTGAAGCTTTCTTT.

This clone has only one observation. The V call is TRBV29-1, the J call TRBJ1-2, with unresolved D. V was shortened by 4 bases and J by 5 bases, with 17 bases between the two germline ends. This CDR3 region has 14 residues. CDR1 is SQVTM and CDR2 is ANQGSEA in the germline V gene. CDR3 nucleotides: TGCAGCGTTGCGCCTCTCGTCCGAGGGTATGGCTACACCTTC. Its protein product is CSVAPLVRGYGYTF.

This clone was seen only once. The J gene is TRBJ2-5, the V gene TRBV9; weak D call: TRBD2 (5 bases). The CDR3 length is 14 residues. V was cut by 1 base and J by 6 bases, with 13 bases left in between. From germline, CDR1 is SGDLS and CDR2 YYNGEE. CDR3 DNA: TGTGCCAGCAGCGTAAGGCTAGAGGGCAAGACCCAGTACTTC. The encoded protein is CASSVRLEGKTQYF.